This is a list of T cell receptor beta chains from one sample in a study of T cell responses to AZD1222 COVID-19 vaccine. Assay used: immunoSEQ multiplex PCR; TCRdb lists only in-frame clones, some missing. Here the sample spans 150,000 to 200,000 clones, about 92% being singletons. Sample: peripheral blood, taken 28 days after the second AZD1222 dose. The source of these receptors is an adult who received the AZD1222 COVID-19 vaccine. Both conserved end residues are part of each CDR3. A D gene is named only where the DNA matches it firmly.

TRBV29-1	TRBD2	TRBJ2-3	CSVRAGGTTDTQYF
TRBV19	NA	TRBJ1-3	CASSATSFTSGNTIYF
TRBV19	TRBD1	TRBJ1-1	CASSPGTGPFGDAFF
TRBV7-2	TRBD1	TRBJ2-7	CASSSRGRDRGLGGEQYF
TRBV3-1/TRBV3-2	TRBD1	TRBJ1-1	CASSLRTGMNTEAFF
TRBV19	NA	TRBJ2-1	CASSTRGGGTYNEQFF
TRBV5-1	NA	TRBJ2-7	CASSPDLYEQYF
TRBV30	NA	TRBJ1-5	CASARGSNQPQHF
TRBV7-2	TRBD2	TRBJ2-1	CASSLAGTSGGYNEQFF
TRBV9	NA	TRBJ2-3	CASSVATDTQYF
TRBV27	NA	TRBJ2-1	CASIQGNEQFF
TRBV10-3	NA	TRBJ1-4	CAISEQGSNEKLFF
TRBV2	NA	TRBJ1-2	CASNGQGRYTF
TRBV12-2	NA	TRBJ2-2	CASRPSGVTGELFF
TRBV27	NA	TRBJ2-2	CASASGTRPGELFF
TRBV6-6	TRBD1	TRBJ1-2	CASSRRSPGTGENGYTF
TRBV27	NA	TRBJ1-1	CASSFARNTEAFF
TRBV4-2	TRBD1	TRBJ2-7	CASSQPGQPLGNEQYF
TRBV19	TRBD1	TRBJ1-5	CATADRETSNQPQHF
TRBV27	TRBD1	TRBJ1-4	CASSYQGQSNEKLFF
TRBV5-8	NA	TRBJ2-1	CASSSLGGYNEQFF
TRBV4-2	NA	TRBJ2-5	CASSPEGSASGTQYF
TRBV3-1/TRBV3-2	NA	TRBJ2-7	CASSQAFGGITYEQYF
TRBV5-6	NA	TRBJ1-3	CASSFPTVTGNTIYF
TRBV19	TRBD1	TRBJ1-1	CASSSTGGLTRAFF
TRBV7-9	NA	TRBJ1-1	CASRSSSGMNTEAFF
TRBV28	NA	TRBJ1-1	CASSLIVTGTEAFF
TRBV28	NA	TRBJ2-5	CASRGGPSWYF
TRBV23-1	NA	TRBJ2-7	CASPLGQPVVYEQYF
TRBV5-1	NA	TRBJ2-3	CASSLGGLSDTQYF
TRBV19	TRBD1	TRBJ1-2	CASSDRGAYGYTF
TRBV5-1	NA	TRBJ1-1	CASSFNGLNTEAFF